This T cell receptor (beta chain) is from a study of blood T cell repertoires in COVID-19. The wider study: COVID-19 samples collected from the United States, Italy and Spain covered acute and convalescent phases.

Clones were sequenced by immunoSEQ multiplex PCR, and TCRdb holds only the in-frame ones, with some missing. The sample holds roughly 150,000 clones; about 91% are singletons and the top ten take more than 25%. With 6 bases clipped from V and 1 base from J, the junction kept 12 bases outside the gene matches. This CDR3 is built from 19 residues. CDR1 is ENHRY and CDR2 is SYGVKD in the germline V gene. Sequencing used peripheral blood. This receptor was identified in a human donor in a cohort sampled during active COVID-19. The J gene is TRBJ2-2, the V gene TRBV10-3; 12 bases map to TRBD2. CDR3 in amino acids: CAISMTSGGATRNTGELFF. The CDR3 coding sequence is TGTGCCATCAGCATGACTAGCGGGGGAGCCACTAGGAACACCGGGGAGCTGTTTTTT.